Here is one TCR beta chain with its context. The antigen remains unidentified. This entry belongs to a study of T cell clonotyping in hematopoietic cell transplantation. Study-wide findings and caveats: Recipient TCR diversity dropped after transplant; expanded clonotypes rose from day 30 to 180.

The protocol was immunoSEQ multiplex PCR, while the TCRdb copy is restricted to in-frame clones and leaves out a portion. The sample comprises 69,000 or so clones, 94% of which are singletons, and around 1.5% rests with the top ten. The CDR3 covers 13 residues. The V gene's germline CDR1 is SGHTA and CDR2 FQGTGA. V lost 4 bases and J lost 6, with 13 bases in between. This chain connects TRBV7-3 to TRBJ2-7; weak D call: TRBD1 (6 bases). Sequencing was done on a sample of peripheral blood mononuclear cells. The TCR was taken from a man in his fifties in good health. Some clones in this sample may be carry-over from other donors' samples. CDR3 DNA sequence: TGTGCCAGCAGCTCTGAACAGGGAACCGAGCAGTACTTC. This translates into CASSSEQGTEQYF.